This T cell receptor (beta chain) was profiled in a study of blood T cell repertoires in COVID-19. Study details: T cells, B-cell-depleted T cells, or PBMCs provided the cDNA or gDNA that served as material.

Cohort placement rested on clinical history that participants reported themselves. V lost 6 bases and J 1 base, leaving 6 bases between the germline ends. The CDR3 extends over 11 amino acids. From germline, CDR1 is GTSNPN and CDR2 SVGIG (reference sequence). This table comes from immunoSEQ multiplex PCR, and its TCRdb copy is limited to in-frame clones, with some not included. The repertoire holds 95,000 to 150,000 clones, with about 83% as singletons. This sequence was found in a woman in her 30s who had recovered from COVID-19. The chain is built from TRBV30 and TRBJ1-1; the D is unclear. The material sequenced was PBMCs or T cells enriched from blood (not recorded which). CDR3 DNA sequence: TGTGCCTGCCACAGGAACACTGAAGCTTTCTTT. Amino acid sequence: CACHRNTEAFF.